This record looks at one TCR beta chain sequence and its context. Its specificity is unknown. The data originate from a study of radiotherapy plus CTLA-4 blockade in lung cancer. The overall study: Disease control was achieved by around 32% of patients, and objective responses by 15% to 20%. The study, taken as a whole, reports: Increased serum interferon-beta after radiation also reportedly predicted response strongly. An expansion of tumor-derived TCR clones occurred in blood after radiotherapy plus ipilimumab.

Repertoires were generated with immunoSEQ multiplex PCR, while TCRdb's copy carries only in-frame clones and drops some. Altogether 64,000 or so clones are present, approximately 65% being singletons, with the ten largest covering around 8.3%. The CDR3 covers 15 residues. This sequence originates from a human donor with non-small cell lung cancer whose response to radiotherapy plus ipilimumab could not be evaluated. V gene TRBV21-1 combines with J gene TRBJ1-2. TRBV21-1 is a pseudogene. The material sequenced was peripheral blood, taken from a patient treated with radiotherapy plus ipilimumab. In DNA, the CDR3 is TGTGCCAGCAGCAAAGCGCGGGGCTCTCCATATGGCTACACCTTC. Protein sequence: CASSKARGSPYGYTF.